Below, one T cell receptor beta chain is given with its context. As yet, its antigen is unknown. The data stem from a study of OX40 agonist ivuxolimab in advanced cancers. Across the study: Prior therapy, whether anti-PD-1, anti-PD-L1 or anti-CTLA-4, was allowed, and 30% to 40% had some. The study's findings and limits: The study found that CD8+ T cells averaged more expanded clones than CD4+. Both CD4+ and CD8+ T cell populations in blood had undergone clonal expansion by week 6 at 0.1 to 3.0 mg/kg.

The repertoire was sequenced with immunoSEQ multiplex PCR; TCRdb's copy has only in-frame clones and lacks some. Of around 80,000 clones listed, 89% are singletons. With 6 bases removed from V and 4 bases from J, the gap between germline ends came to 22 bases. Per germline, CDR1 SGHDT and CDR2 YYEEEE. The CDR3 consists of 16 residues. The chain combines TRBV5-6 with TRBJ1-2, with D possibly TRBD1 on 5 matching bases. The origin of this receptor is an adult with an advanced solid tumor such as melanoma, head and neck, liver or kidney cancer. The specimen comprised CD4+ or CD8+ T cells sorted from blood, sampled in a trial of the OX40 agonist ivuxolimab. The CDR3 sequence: CASNPGPRRDSYGYTF. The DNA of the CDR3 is TGTGCCAGCAACCCGGGACCCAGGCGGGACTCCTATGGCTACACCTTC.